This T cell receptor beta chain stems from a study of graft-versus-host responses after intestinal transplantation. Study-wide context: Recipients had transplants, and these were multivisceral, liver-intestinal, or isolated intestinal. All recipients got anti-thymocyte globulin induction, then tacrolimus and steroids for around three years. Study-wide results and limits: Detection of GvH clones occurred in recipient marrow, and some had their first appearance in ileum or blood. Within the allografts of patients who had graft-donor T cell macrochimerism, graft-versus-host to host-versus-graft clonal ratios were high.

Germline lookup yields CDR1 MGHRA and CDR2 YSYEKL. The CDR3 extends over 14 amino acids. V shed 4 bases and J 2 bases; nucleotides not matched to a gene: 3. Remarks on this clone: What it binds is not known.

Method: immunoSEQ multiplex PCR; TCRdb's copy keeps in-frame clones and lacks some. The sample lists some 150,000 clones, 80% to 95% occurring once. The source material was unstimulated CD4+ T cells sorted from spleen or lymph node cells, sampled before intestinal transplant. This TCR was recovered from a human donor who received an intestinal transplant. The chain links TRBV4-1 to TRBJ2-3; 7 nucleotides agree with TRBD1. The CDR3 protein is CASSPTGTTDTQYF. The CDR3 DNA is TGCGCCAGCAGCCCGACAGGGACCACAGATACGCAGTATTTT.